This T cell receptor beta chain is from a study of technical replicates of blood from several donors. From germline, CDR1 is MDHEN and CDR2 SYDVKM. The CDR3 length is 11 residues. V dropped 3 bases and J dropped 10 bases, with 7 bases sitting between them. The protocol was immunoSEQ multiplex PCR, while the TCRdb copy is restricted to in-frame clones and leaves out a portion. The sample yields approximately 92,000 clones, 95% seen once. V usage is TRBV28 and J usage is TRBJ2-1; no clear D gene. Material: T cells isolated from PBMCs. This TCR derives from a human donor in good health. The CDR3 DNA is TGTGCCAGCAGTTTTCGCAGGGAGCAGTTCTTC. Translating gives CASSFRREQFF. The complete variable domain, with remaining parts taken from reference TRBV28 and TRBJ2-1, reads DVKVTQSSRYLVKRTGEKVFLECVQDMDHENMFWYRQDPGLGLRLIYFSYDVKMKEKGDIPEGYSVSREKKERFSLILESASTNQTSMYLCASSFRREQFFGPGTRLTVL.